This T cell receptor beta chain was observed in a study of T cells in Graves' hyperthyroidism and ophthalmopathy. In patients aged 18 to 65, hyperthyroidism was newly diagnosed, with duration under 2 months. Diagnoses rested on clinical symptoms, serum thyroxine and TRAb, thyroid ultrasound and orbital computed tomography. TCR beta CDR3 region amplification was performed from RNA transcripts. TCR CDR3 underwent first-round RT-PCR with the HTBI primer set. TCRdb used MiXCR to reprocess the multiplex PCR reads, holding one entry per CDR3 protein. The sample lists some 800,000 distinct CDR3 sequences, approximately 40% occurring once. A single count supports this clonotype. No antigen is known for it. At one boundary the junction diverges from the germline segment, which might be a read error. Overall study results and limits: Blood samples included most of the expanded thyroid clonotypes exceeding 0.001.

Sequenced material: blood. The TCR was taken from a man between 18 and 29 years old with Graves' hyperthyroidism.

The CDR3 reads CASSLAGQGRYGQYF. As DNA, the CDR3 is TGTGCCAGCAGTTTAGCGGGACAGGGACGGTACGGGCAGTACTTC. The chain employs TRBV27 and TRBJ2-7; 9 nucleotides agree with TRBD1. This CDR3 is 15 amino acids long. CDR1 is MNHEY, CDR2 SMNVEV, per germline (reference sequence).